The present T cell receptor beta chain was sequenced within a study of T cells after yellow fever vaccination (dated by TCRdb to the late 2010s). Describing the broader study: Libraries from fractions with low cell numbers were prepared with the SMART-Seq v4 Ultra Low Input RNA kit. Two healthy male donors made up the cohort, one aged 18 to 29 years and the other aged 30 to 39 years. Bulk PBMC replicates and cell subsets were isolated from blood drawn at multiple timepoints before and after both primary and secondary immunization. To track T-cell clones before and after primary and booster YFV17D yellow fever vaccination, bulk TCR alpha and beta repertoires were sequenced longitudinally.

Synthesis of TCR cDNA relied on 5'RACE template switching, a step that introduced a universal primer site along with unique molecular identifiers. cDNA synthesis was primed from both the TCR alpha and TCR beta constant segments. Two PCR steps were used to amplify libraries, with sample barcodes and sequencing adapters being added in the second step. Sequencing of libraries was done on Illumina HiSeq 2500 (2x100 bp) or NovaSeq (2x150 bp). In the source study's methods: Demultiplexing of reads and collapsing into UMI consensus sequences were performed with MIGEC, and V(D)J alignment was carried out with MiXCR. Vaccine-responding clonotypes were identified with edgeR using replicate PBMC samples, with FDR below 0.01 and a log2 fold change above 5 up to day 15 being required. Each bulk clonotype was labeled CD4 or CD8 based on which sequenced repertoire, CD4 or CD8, contained the clonotype at higher abundance. The public sequencing data were trimmed at Q25 with fastp and processed into clonotypes with MiXCR by TCRdb, which kept only in-frame beta chains. Every distinct CDR3 protein forms one entry, paired with its most common genes and DNA. The V and J calls follow TCRdb's processing rather than the paper's. The sample contains about 550,000 distinct CDR3 sequences, roughly 19% of them found a single time. Around an eighth of the sample is in the top ten clones.

As concerns this clonotype: Which antigen it targets is not known. No clone much larger than this one lies a single base away; base qualities are absent.

Here is what the overall study found, with its caveats: A small fraction of clonotypes appeared in both the CD4 and CD8 compartments, likely as a result of convergent recombination. The study included only a couple of donors, which limits how far the findings can be generalized. Most clones expanded after primary vaccination (almost 98% of CD4 and roughly 91% of CD8) were re-detected after the booster, suggesting that broad memory maintenance occurred. The secondary T-cell response was weaker than the primary response but faster, peaking on day 5 instead of day 15. Computational filtering was needed because FACS-sorted repertoires could contain abundant contaminating clonotypes from the bulk population.

The treatment or condition label on this specimen signifies: live attenuated yellow fever vaccine strain. Two biological replicates of bulk PBMCs were collected at each blood-draw timepoint. A standard Ficoll-Paque protocol was used to isolate PBMCs from peripheral blood. TriZol was used to extract RNA from bulk PBMCs, from CD4 and CD8 fractions, and from dextramer-positive and dextramer-negative fractions. The TCR sequence derives from a man aged 25 to 45 who received the YFV17D yellow fever vaccine. Specimen: PBMCs, collected 15 days after the yellow fever booster vaccination.

The DNA is as follows: TGCGCCAGCAGCCAAGTCAGTAACTATGGCTACACCTTC. It translates as CASSQVSNYGYTF. The chain couples TRBV4-3 to TRBJ1-2; confidence is insufficient to name the D gene. Sequences LGHNA (CDR1) and YSLEER (CDR2) are obtained from the germline V gene. A distance of 4 bases separates the germline ends of V and J, which lose 1 base and 1 base respectively. The CDR3 covers 13 residues, taking in both the cysteine and the phenylalanine. Just the 39-base CDR3 DNA is kept, in frame starting at base 1.